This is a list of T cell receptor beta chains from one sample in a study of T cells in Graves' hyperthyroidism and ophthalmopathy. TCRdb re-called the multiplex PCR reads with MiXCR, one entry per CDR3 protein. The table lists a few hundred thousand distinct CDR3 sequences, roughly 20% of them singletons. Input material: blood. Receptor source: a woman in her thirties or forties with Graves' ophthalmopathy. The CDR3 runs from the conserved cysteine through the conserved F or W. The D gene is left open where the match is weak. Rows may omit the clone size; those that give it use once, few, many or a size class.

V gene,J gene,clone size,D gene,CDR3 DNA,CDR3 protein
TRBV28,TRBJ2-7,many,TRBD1,TGTGCCAGCAGACTAGGGACAGCCAGCTCCTACGAGCAGTACTTC,CASRLGTASSYEQYF
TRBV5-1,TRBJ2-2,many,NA,TGCGCCAGCAGCTTGGACAGGGTTCTTTGGGACACCGGGGAGCTGTTTTTT,CASSLDRVLWDTGELFF
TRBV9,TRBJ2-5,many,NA,TGTGCCAGCAGCGTAGACGTGGGAGGAGAGACCCAGTACTTC,CASSVDVGGETQYF
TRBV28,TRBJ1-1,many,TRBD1,TGTGCCAGCAGCCAGGGACAGATTGAAGCTTTCTTT,CASSQGQIEAFF
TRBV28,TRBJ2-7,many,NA,TGTGCCAGCAGTTTAAGTAGCGGATCGGTTCTGGAGCAGTACTTC,CASSLSSGSVLEQYF
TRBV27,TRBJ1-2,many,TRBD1,TGTGCCAGCAGTCAAGGGGGCAGGGGCTATGGCTACACCTTC,CASSQGGRGYGYTF
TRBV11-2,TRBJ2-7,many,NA,TGTGCCAGCACCCGAAGCGGCGAGCAGCACTTC,CASTRSGEQHF
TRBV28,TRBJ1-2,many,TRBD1,TGTGCCAGCAGTTTATCAGGGGGCGATGGCTACACCTTC,CASSLSGGDGYTF
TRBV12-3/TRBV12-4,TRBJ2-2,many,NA,TGTGCCAGCAGGGCCGGACTTGACCTGAACACCGGGGAGCTGTTTTTT,CASRAGLDLNTGELFF
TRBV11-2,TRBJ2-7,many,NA,TGTGCCAGCAGCCCGGAGGCGGGGACAGCCTACGAGCAGTACTTC,CASSPEAGTAYEQYF
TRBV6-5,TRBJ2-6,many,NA,TGTGCCAGCAGTTACCGGACCGCCTCTGGGGCCAACGTCCTGACTTTC,CASSYRTASGANVLTF
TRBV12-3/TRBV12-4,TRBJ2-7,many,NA,TGTGCCAGCAGTTTAACCCTGACGGGCTACGAGCAGTACTTC,CASSLTLTGYEQYF
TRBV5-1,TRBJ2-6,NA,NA,TGCGCCAGCAGCTTGGGAGGGTCCAACGTCCTGACTTTC,CASSLGGSNVLTF
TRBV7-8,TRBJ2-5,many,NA,TGTGCCAGCATTCAAGGGACTGAGACCCAGTACTTC,CASIQGTETQYF
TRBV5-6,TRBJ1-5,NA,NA,TGTGCCAGCAGCTTGAGGGGAACAAAACAGCCCCAGCATTTT,CASSLRGTKQPQHF
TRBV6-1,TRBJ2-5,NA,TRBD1,TGTGCCAGCAGTAAGACAGGGGGCGAACAGACCCAGTACTTC,CASSKTGGEQTQYF
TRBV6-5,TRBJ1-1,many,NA,TGTGCCAGCAGTTACTCGGTCGTAAGCTTGAACACTGAAGCTTTCTTT,CASSYSVVSLNTEAFF
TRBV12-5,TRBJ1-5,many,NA,TGTGCTAGTGGTTTGTCTCTCCGGACGGGCGATCAGCCCCAGCATTTT,CASGLSLRTGDQPQHF
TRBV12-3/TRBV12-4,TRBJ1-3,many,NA,TGTGCCAGTAAGGGGTTCTCTGGAAACACCATATATTTT,CASKGFSGNTIYF
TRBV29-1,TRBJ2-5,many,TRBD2,TGCAGCGTTGAAGATCTTAGTAGCGGGACCCAAGAGACCCAGTACTTC,CSVEDLSSGTQETQYF
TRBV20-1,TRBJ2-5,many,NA,TGCAGTGCTAGAGGTTTGGGGGAGACCCAGTACTTC,CSARGLGETQYF
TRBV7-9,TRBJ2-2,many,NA,TGTGCCAGCAGCTTAAAGGCCGGGGAGCTGTTTTTT,CASSLKAGELFF
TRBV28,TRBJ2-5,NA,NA,TGTGCCAGCAGTTTGATCGCGCTTAAAGAGACCCAGTACTTC,CASSLIALKETQYF